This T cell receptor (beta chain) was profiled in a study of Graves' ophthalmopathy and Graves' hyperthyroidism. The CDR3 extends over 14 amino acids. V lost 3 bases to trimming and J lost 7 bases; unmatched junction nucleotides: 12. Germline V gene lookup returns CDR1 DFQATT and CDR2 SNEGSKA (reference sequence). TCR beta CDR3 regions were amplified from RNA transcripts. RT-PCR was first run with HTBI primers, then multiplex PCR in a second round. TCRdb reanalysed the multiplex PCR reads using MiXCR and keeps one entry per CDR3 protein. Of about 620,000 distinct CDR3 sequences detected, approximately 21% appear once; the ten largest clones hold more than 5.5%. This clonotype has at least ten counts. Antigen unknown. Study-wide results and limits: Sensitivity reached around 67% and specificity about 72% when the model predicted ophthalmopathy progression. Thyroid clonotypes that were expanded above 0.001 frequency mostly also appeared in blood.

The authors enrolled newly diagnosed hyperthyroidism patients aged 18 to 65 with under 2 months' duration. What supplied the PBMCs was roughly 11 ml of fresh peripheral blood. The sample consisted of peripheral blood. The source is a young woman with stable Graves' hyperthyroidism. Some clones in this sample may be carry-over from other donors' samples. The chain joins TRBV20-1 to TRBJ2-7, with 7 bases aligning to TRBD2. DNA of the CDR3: TGCAGTGCTAGCCCCACGGGGGGACTGGGGGAGCAGTACTTC. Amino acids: CSASPTGGLGEQYF.